A selection of T cell receptor beta chains follows, all from one sample in a study of Tregs in tolerant kidney transplant recipients. Their antigen targets remain unknown. Assay used: immunoSEQ multiplex PCR; TCRdb lists only in-frame clones, some missing. This table has just over 30,000 clones, under 90% appearing once. Sequencing input: Tregs from blood cultured with allogeneic cells. These receptors were obtained from a human donor in good health. The CDR3 runs from the conserved cysteine through the conserved F or W. A D gene is named only where the DNA matches it firmly. Some rows mark clone size as missing; the rest say once, few, many or name a class of expanded clone.

clone_size: .; j_call: TRBJ2-1; v_call: TRBV4-3; d_call: TRBD2; cdr3_aa: CASSQVAGNEQFF; cdr3_nt: TGCGCCAGCAGCCAAGTAGCGGGGAATGAGCAGTTCTTC
clone_size: .; j_call: TRBJ2-7; v_call: TRBV19; d_call: TRBD2; cdr3_aa: CATSSGRALSEQYF; cdr3_nt: TGTGCCACCTCTAGCGGGAGGGCCCTGTCGGAGCAGTACTTC
clone_size: once; j_call: TRBJ1-3; v_call: TRBV19; d_call: .; cdr3_aa: CASSIWGRLSGNTIYF; cdr3_nt: TGTGCCAGTAGTATATGGGGGCGACTCTCTGGAAACACCATATATTTT
clone_size: .; j_call: TRBJ2-1; v_call: TRBV9; d_call: .; cdr3_aa: CASSVVSQGREEQFF; cdr3_nt: TGTGCCAGCAGCGTAGTTTCGCAGGGCAGGGAGGAGCAGTTCTTC
clone_size: .; j_call: TRBJ1-5; v_call: TRBV2; d_call: .; cdr3_aa: CASSVAGNQPQHF; cdr3_nt: TGTGCCAGCAGTGTGGCAGGGAATCAGCCCCAGCATTTT
clone_size: .; j_call: TRBJ2-5; v_call: TRBV28; d_call: .; cdr3_aa: CASKGKNQETQYF; cdr3_nt: TGTGCCAGCAAGGGAAAAAACCAAGAGACCCAGTACTTC
clone_size: few; j_call: TRBJ1-2; v_call: TRBV7-8; d_call: .; cdr3_aa: CASSLDQINYGYTF; cdr3_nt: TGTGCCAGCAGCTTAGATCAGATAAACTATGGCTACACCTTC
clone_size: .; j_call: TRBJ2-1; v_call: TRBV5-1; d_call: .; cdr3_aa: CASSLRPGSSYNEQFF; cdr3_nt: TGCGCCAGCAGCTTGAGGCCAGGGAGCTCCTACAATGAGCAGTTCTTC
clone_size: .; j_call: TRBJ2-5; v_call: TRBV29-1; d_call: .; cdr3_aa: CSVGLEETQYF; cdr3_nt: TGCAGCGTTGGTCTAGAAGAGACCCAGTACTTC
clone_size: .; j_call: TRBJ2-3; v_call: TRBV5-1; d_call: TRBD1; cdr3_aa: CASSLEAGGVGTDTQYF; cdr3_nt: TGCGCCAGCAGCTTGGAAGCAGGGGGCGTCGGAACAGATACGCAGTATTTT
clone_size: .; j_call: TRBJ2-7; v_call: TRBV6-1; d_call: .; cdr3_aa: CASRGGPYEQYF; cdr3_nt: TGTGCCAGCAGGGGGGGACCCTACGAGCAGTACTTC
clone_size: .; j_call: TRBJ1-1; v_call: TRBV5-1; d_call: .; cdr3_aa: CASSPGLANTEAFF; cdr3_nt: TGCGCCAGCAGCCCAGGGCTCGCAAACACTGAAGCTTTCTTT
clone_size: .; j_call: TRBJ2-7; v_call: TRBV5-6; d_call: .; cdr3_aa: CASSFSYEQYF; cdr3_nt: TGTGCCAGCAGCTTTAGCTACGAGCAGTACTTC
clone_size: once; j_call: TRBJ2-7; v_call: TRBV7-2; d_call: TRBD2; cdr3_aa: CASSLLAGDEQYF; cdr3_nt: TGTGCCAGCAGCTTACTAGCGGGGGACGAGCAGTACTTC
clone_size: .; j_call: TRBJ2-5; v_call: TRBV6-5; d_call: TRBD2; cdr3_aa: CASSYSTGTIKTQYF; cdr3_nt: TGTGCCAGCAGTTACTCGACTGGGACTATAAAGACCCAGTACTTC
clone_size: .; j_call: TRBJ2-3; v_call: TRBV29-1; d_call: .; cdr3_aa: CSVVPGSDTQYF; cdr3_nt: TGCAGCGTTGTTCCGGGAAGCGATACGCAGTATTTT
clone_size: .; j_call: TRBJ1-5; v_call: TRBV21-1; d_call: .; cdr3_aa: CASSKDRRVSSNQPQHF; cdr3_nt: TGTGCCAGCAGCAAGGACAGGAGGGTGAGTAGCAATCAGCCCCAGCATTTT
clone_size: .; j_call: TRBJ2-5; v_call: TRBV9; d_call: TRBD2; cdr3_aa: CASSVRGTSDPQETQYF; cdr3_nt: TGTGCCAGCAGCGTAAGAGGGACTAGCGATCCGCAAGAGACCCAGTACTTC
clone_size: .; j_call: TRBJ2-5; v_call: TRBV6-5; d_call: .; cdr3_aa: CASSPVLQETQYF; cdr3_nt: TGTGCCAGCAGTCCCGTCCTCCAAGAGACCCAGTACTTC
clone_size: few; j_call: TRBJ2-3; v_call: TRBV19; d_call: .; cdr3_aa: CATSDSTDTQYF; cdr3_nt: TGTGCCACCTCGGACAGCACAGATACGCAGTATTTT
clone_size: .; j_call: TRBJ2-1; v_call: TRBV11-3; d_call: .; cdr3_aa: CASSQWGREGYGEQFF; cdr3_nt: TGTGCCAGCAGCCAATGGGGGCGGGAAGGGTATGGTGAGCAGTTCTTC
clone_size: .; j_call: TRBJ2-3; v_call: TRBV7-9; d_call: TRBD2; cdr3_aa: CASSRTSGGAWSADTQYF; cdr3_nt: TGTGCCAGCAGCAGAACTAGCGGGGGGGCGTGGTCGGCAGATACGCAGTATTTT
clone_size: .; j_call: TRBJ2-6; v_call: TRBV7-2; d_call: TRBD1; cdr3_aa: CASSVDTGAGANVLTF; cdr3_nt: TGTGCCAGCAGCGTTGACACAGGGGCTGGGGCCAACGTCCTGACTTTC
clone_size: .; j_call: TRBJ2-5; v_call: TRBV7-3; d_call: .; cdr3_aa: CASSRAQTQYF; cdr3_nt: TGTGCCAGCAGCAGGGCTCAGACCCAGTACTTC
clone_size: once; j_call: TRBJ2-7; v_call: TRBV5-5; d_call: .; cdr3_aa: CASSLSGNTYEQYF; cdr3_nt: TGTGCCAGCAGCTTGTCGGGCAACACCTACGAGCAGTACTTC